The T cell receptor (beta chain) described here comes from a study of human T cells and chemical hapten exposure. As for the study in general: TCR yields per sample varied mostly from small pooled library volume differences.

General observations from the study: TCRs at high frequency, those above 1 in 1000, did not change with DPC sensitization.

About this clonotype: What it recognizes is unknown.

Unfractionated whole blood was the source from which total RNA was extracted. Individual cDNA molecules received unique molecular identifiers in the library. How the authors handled the data: A typical sample had 95,638 TCRs, with roughly 23,224 to 690,600 overall. TCRdb redid the calling of the reads with MiXCR, one entry per CDR3 protein. TCRdb's processing, not the authors' own work, is the source of the V and J calls. This sample has around 120,000 distinct CDR3 sequences; 6.5% to 10% occur once, and the top ten carry about 1.4%. This CDR3 spans 13 amino acids. What was sequenced was whole blood. V gene TRBV21-1 combines with J gene TRBJ2-7; the table's D call of TRBD2 was not tested on the DNA. TRBV21-1 is recorded as a pseudogene. This clonotype was sampled from a human donor in good health. Some clones in this sample may be carry-over from other donors' samples. In DNA form, the CDR3 reads TGTGCCAGCGGCTTGGCGGGAGTCTACGAGCAGTACTTC. Translating gives CASGLAGVYEQYF.